What follows is one T cell receptor (beta chain) and its context. Its antigen is not known. The PCR ran on 60 Vbeta and 13 Jbeta primers. Sequencing was performed with immunoSEQ multiplex PCR; in TCRdb, only in-frame clones are kept and a portion is missing. This table holds around 150,000 clones, about 80% found once. This entry comes from a study of cytomegalovirus exposure and HLA in healthy donors. CDR1 and CDR2 (germline): SGHAT, FQNNGV. Trimming removed 4 bases from V and 7 bases from J; junction bases left unmatched: 2. This CDR3 has 13 residues. Findings and limits, study-wide: One variant, a missense change in DCLRE1C, was linked in a later analysis to TCR beta V- and J-gene trimming. Later work associated 16,951 TCR beta sequences with HLA alleles at 0.05 false discovery rate. Analyzed later, most CMV-associated TCR beta chains appeared HLA-restricted.

The chain recombines TRBV11-2 with TRBJ1-2, with 11 bases lining up with TRBD1. The source is a male donor in good health and CMV-seronegative. Sequences were obtained from PBMCs. The CDR3 sequence: CASSSDRGPGYTF. In DNA, the CDR3 is TGTGCCAGCAGCTCGGACAGGGGGCCTGGCTACACCTTC.